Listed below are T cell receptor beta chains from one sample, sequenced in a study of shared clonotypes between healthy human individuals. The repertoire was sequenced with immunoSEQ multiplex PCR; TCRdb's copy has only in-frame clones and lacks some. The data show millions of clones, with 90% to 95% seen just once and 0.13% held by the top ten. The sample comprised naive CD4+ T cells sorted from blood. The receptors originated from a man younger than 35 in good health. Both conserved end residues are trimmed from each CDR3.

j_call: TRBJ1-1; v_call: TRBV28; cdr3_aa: AGRPPGDTAEAF
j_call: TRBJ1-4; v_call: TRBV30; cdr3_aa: AWSRIGGNEKLF
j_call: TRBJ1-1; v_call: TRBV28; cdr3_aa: ASSLMDIGGTEAF
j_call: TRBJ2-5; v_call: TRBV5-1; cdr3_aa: ASSLGYTLARYQETQY
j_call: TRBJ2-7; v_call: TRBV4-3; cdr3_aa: ASSLGLAGSYEQY
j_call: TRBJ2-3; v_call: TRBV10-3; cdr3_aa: AISEAFTDTQY
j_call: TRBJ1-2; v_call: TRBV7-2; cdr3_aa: ASSTQVKNYGYT
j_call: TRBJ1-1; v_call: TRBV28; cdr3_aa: ASGTGFGEAF
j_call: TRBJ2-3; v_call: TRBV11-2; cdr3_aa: ASSLESGGRGDTQY
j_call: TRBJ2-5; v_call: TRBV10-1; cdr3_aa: ASSGWGTMETQY
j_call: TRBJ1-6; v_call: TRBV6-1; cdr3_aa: ASSVGWGGNSPLH
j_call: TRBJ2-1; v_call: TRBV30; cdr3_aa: ATETSGGLRLLF
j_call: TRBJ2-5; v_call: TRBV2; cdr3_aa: ASFGQQETQY
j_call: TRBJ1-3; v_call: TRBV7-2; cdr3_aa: ASSLVGQFHGNTIY
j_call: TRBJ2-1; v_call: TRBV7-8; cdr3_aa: ASSYQGGGGNEQF
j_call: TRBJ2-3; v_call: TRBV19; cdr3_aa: ASSATSGSTDTQY
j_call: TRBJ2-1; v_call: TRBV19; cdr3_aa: ASSREGRARGEQF
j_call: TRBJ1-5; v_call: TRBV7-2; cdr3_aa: ASSLSTTVNQPQH
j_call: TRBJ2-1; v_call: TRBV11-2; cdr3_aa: ASTRGFTYNEQF
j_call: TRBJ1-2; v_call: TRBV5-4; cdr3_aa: ASSPGGEQGFYGYT
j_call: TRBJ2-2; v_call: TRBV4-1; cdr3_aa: ASSQPRQTGGTGELF
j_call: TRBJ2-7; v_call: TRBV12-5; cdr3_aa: ASGLDLRDTRRDEQY
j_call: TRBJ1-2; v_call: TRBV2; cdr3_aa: ASRGQGYGYT
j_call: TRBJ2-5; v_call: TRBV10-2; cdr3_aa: ASSGTTGGYGTQY
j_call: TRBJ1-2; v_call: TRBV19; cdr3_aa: ASSIVDGVHT
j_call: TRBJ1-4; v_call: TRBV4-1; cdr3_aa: ASSQAPNPNEKLF
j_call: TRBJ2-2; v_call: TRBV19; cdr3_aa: ASSTRDSRSAGELF